This TCR beta chain came from a study of T cell repertoires in cytomegalovirus infection (dated by TCRdb to about 2019). About the study as a whole: Recently identified HLA-C-restricted CMV epitopes, whose presentation resists viral immunomodulation, were targeted by peptide stimulations together with well-studied HLA-B-restricted epitopes. Donor HLA type was relevant to the analysis, because carriage of CMV infection together with the matching HLA type was indicated by public TCR beta signatures. The paper's findings and limits, for the study overall: In both this cohort and an independent cohort of several hundred donors, the cumulative frequency of public TCR beta family members distinguished carriers of CMV infection plus the relevant HLA type. The ex vivo response was dominated by HLA-C-restricted CMV-specific TCR beta clonotypes, which also provided the single most frequent clonotype in two of eight donors.

This clonotype was detected many times. This receptor's antigen is unknown. No base quality information exists; no much larger clone differs at one position. Taken with the paper, the label for treatment or condition translates to: in vitro stimulation with specific CMV peptide epitopes to enrich CMV-specific T cells. For sequencing, an Illumina HiSeq 1500 was employed. The public reads were run again by TCRdb, first through fastp at Q25 and then through MiXCR, and only productive beta chains were kept. Merged by CDR3 protein, the rows form single entries marked with the most common genes and DNA. Counted in this sample were some 500,000 distinct CDR3 sequences; 40% of them appeared once. Together, the top ten hold around 46% of the sample. The sequence was collected from a human donor in good health (CMV status not recorded). Some clones in this sample may be carry-over from other donors' samples. The input for sequencing was cultured PBMCs, taken from culture after CMV antigen stimulation.

Here is the DNA: TGTGCCAGCAGCTTCCGGCGGGGGGCGTACGAGACCCAGTACTTC. The encoded protein is CASSFRRGAYETQYF. The chain couples TRBV7-8 to TRBJ2-5, and TRBD2 aligns with 8 junction nucleotides. The CDR3, from cysteine to phenylalanine, totals 15 residues. Here the CDR3 DNA is all that survives: 45 bases in frame from base 1. Relative to germline, V is missing 3 bases and J is missing 5 bases, with 8 bases of the junction outside any gene match. CDR1 is given as SGHVS and CDR2 as FQNEAQ, both from the germline V gene.